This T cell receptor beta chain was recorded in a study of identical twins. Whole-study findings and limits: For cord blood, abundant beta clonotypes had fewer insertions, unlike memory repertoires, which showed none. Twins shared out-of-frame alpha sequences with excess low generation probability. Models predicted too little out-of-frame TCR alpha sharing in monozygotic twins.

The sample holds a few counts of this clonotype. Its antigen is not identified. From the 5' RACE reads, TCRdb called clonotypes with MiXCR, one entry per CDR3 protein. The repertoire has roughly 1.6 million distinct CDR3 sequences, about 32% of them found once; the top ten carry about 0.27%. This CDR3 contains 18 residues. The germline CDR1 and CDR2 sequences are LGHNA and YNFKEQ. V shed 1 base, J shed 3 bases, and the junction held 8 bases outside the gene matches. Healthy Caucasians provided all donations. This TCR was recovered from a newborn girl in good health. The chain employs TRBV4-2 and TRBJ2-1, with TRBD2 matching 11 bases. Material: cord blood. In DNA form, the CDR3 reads TGTGCCAGCAGCCAAGCCCCAACTAGCGGGGGACACTACAATGAGCAGTTCTTC. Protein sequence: CASSQAPTSGGHYNEQFF.